These 21 T cell receptor beta chains originate from one sample sequenced in a study of Ad26.COV2.S vaccination and SARS-CoV-2 variants. Clones were read by immunoSEQ multiplex PCR, and TCRdb kept only the in-frame ones, dropping some. The sample holds about 350,000 clones, around 89% seen once. The treatment: about 20 received Ad26.COV2.S at low or high dose, single or two shots; roughly five received placebo; per-sample allocation not given. Sampling occurred on day 63 after the first vaccine or placebo injection. Specimen: peripheral blood, collected in a trial of Ad26.COV2.S vaccine versus placebo. These TCRs come from a person aged 18 to 65 who received the Ad26.COV2.S COVID-19 vaccine or a placebo.

This clone appeared once. V is TRBV9 and J is TRBJ2-1, with 10 bases fitting TRBD2. The V gene end was trimmed by 0 bases and the J gene end by 2 bases; junction bases not matched to a gene: 2. This CDR3 contains 16 residues. CDR1 and CDR2 from the germline V gene are SGDLS and YYNGEE. The CDR3 nucleotides read TGTGCCAGCAGCGTAGAGAGCGGGGGGGCCTACAATGAGCAGTTCTTC. It codes for CASSVESGGAYNEQFF.

This clone was recorded only once. The chain is built from TRBV9 and TRBJ1-1, with D unclear. The ends were cut back, 4 bases at V and 3 bases at J, with 10 bases in the middle. Per germline, CDR1 SGDLS and CDR2 YYNGEE. CDR3 size: 13 residues. The CDR3 DNA reads TGTGCCAGCAGCTCTTTAATTTACACTGAAGCTTTCTTT. This gives the protein CASSSLIYTEAFF.

A few counts support this clone. The DNA of the CDR3 is TGCGCCAGCAGCCAAGATCGTTTGGGGGGTTCCTACGAGCAGTACTTC. Residues: CASSQDRLGGSYEQYF. V gene TRBV4-3 combines with J gene TRBJ2-7, with D maybe TRBD2 (6 bases). The germline V gene has CDR1 LGHNA and CDR2 YSLEER. The CDR3 length is 16 residues. The ends were cut back, 0 bases at V and 1 base at J, with 13 bases in the middle.

The genes are TRBV4-1 and TRBJ1-1; D not certain. The V end lost 1 base, the J end lost 0 bases, and 12 bases lay between the germline ends. The CDR3 consists of 16 residues. Germline V lookup: CDR1 MGHRA, CDR2 YSYEKL. CDR3 coding DNA: TGCGCCAGCAGCCAAGTGGCAGGCGTTATGAACACTGAAGCTTTCTTT. It encodes CASSQVAGVMNTEAFF.

The chain uses TRBV18 and TRBJ2-7; D may be TRBD1 (6 bases). Trimming stripped 5 bases from V and 2 bases from J, with 13 bases between. Germline CDR1 reads KGHSH; CDR2 reads LQKENI. The CDR3 is 14 amino acids. For the CDR3, the DNA is TGTGCCAGCTCAGACACGACAGGAACCTACGAGCAGTACTTC. It codes for CASSDTTGTYEQYF.

The chain combines TRBV4-3 with TRBJ1-4; D call uncertain. CDR3 size: 14 residues. Germline CDR1 and CDR2: LGHNA and YSLEER. Trimming took 1 base from V and 5 from J, leaving 8 bases between them. DNA of the CDR3: TGCGCCAGCAGCCAAGTGGCCCCAAATGAAAAACTGTTTTTT. Its translation: CASSQVAPNEKLFF.

The chain is built from TRBV19 and TRBJ2-3; D is perhaps TRBD1 (6 bases). The germline V and J ends were trimmed by 4 bases and 2 bases, with 13 bases remaining between them. Germline V lookup: CDR1 LNHDA, CDR2 SQIVND (reference sequence). The CDR3 has 15 residues. CDR3: CASSNRGHLTDTQYF. CDR3 in DNA: TGTGCCAGTAGTAACCGGGGACATCTCACAGATACGCAGTATTTT.

This chain joins TRBV5-1 and TRBJ2-7; TRBD1 matches at 8 bases. The CDR3 is 14 residues long. The V gene's germline CDR1 is SGHRS and CDR2 YFSETQ. Trimming removed 0 bases from V and 13 bases from J; junction bases left unmatched: 12. The chain's CDR3 is CASSLATGAPLLYF. The CDR3 DNA is TGCGCCAGCAGCTTGGCGACAGGGGCCCCTCTCCTATACTTC. The full variable domain, rest sourced from reference TRBV5-1 and TRBJ2-7, is KAGVTQTPRYLIKTRGQQVTLSCSPISGHRSVSWYQQTPGQGLQFLFEYFSETQRNKGNFPGRFSGRQFSNSRSEMNVSTLELGDSALYLCASSLATGAPLLYFGPGTRLTVT.

The chain couples TRBV6-5 to TRBJ2-7; no clear D gene. The germline V gene has CDR1 MNHEY and CDR2 SVGAGI. The CDR3 spans 16 residues. V lost 0 bases and J lost 2, with 14 bases in between. This CDR3 reads CASSYSSTPVAYEQYF. CDR3 DNA: TGTGCCAGCAGTTACTCGAGCACACCGGTAGCCTACGAGCAGTACTTC.

Here the CDR3 DNA reads TGTGCCAGCAGCTTAGTGGGGACGGTGAATGAAAAACTGTTTTTT. This gives the protein CASSLVGTVNEKLFF. The rearrangement uses TRBV7-2 and TRBJ1-4, with a possible D match to TRBD1 (5 bases). V was cut by 1 base and J by 5 bases, with 11 bases left in between. CDR1 SGHTA and CDR2 FQGNSA come from the germline V gene. The CDR3 length is 15 residues.

J is TRBJ1-4 and V is TRBV4-1, with D unresolved. This CDR3 region has 16 residues. The V end was cut by 0 bases, the J end by 7 bases, with 15 bases between. The germline V gene encodes CDR1 MGHRA and CDR2 YSYEKL. The CDR3 coding sequence is TGCGCCAGCAGCCAAGAGGCGACTCCACGCGGTGAAAAACTGTTTTTT. This gives the protein CASSQEATPRGEKLFF.

The table lists this clone with a count of one. The genes are TRBV5-4 and TRBJ2-5, with 7 bases aligning to TRBD1. Germline V gene sequence: CDR1 SGHNT, CDR2 YYREEE (reference sequence). The CDR3 is 14 amino acids. After removal of 3 bases from V and 5 bases from J, the junction contained 7 bases not matched to a gene. The CDR3 protein is CASSSTDRAETQYF. In nucleotides, the CDR3 is TGTGCCAGCAGCTCAACCGACAGGGCGGAGACCCAGTACTTC.

This clone was observed a single time. J is TRBJ1-6 and V is TRBV7-3; D unclear. This CDR3 comprises 15 residues. The V end lost 0 bases, the J end lost 11 bases, and 14 bases lay between the germline ends. Germline V gene lookup returns CDR1 SGHTA and CDR2 FQGTGA. The DNA for the CDR3 is TGTGCCAGCAGCTTAACGGTACTTCCCGGGCCACCCCTCCACTTT. This encodes CASSLTVLPGPPLHF.

The chain joins TRBV11-3 to TRBJ2-5; 9 bases align to TRBD1. The junction had 2 bases not matched to a gene; V was cut back by 4 bases and J by 5 bases. From germline, CDR1 is SGHNT and CDR2 YENEEA. This CDR3 has 13 residues. CDR3 nucleotide sequence: TGTGCCAGCAGCTCTGACAGGGGGGAGACCCAGTACTTC. It is translated as CASSSDRGETQYF. Looking up the rest from reference TRBV11-3 and TRBJ2-5 gives the full variable domain: EAGVVQSPRYKIIEKKQPVAFWCNPISGHNTLYWYLQNLGQGPELLIRYENEEAVDDSQLPKDRFSAERLKGVDSTLKIQPAELGDSAVYLCASSSDRGETQYFGPGTRLLVL.

The chain employs TRBV21-1 and TRBJ1-5; the table calls TRBD1, which could not be checked here. TRBV21-1 corresponds to a pseudogene. The CDR3 is 16 amino acids. CDR3 sequence reads: CARRGSRDYSNQPQHF. For the CDR3, the DNA is TGTGCCAGAAGGGGGTCCAGGGATTATAGCAATCAGCCCCAGCATTTT.

V gene TRBV7-3 combines with J gene TRBJ2-5, with D uncertain. Germline loops: CDR1 SGHTA, CDR2 FQGTGA. Trimming removed 5 bases at V and 3 bases at J, with 4 bases between. This CDR3 has 11 amino acids. The CDR3 here is CASSRKETQYF. CDR3 nucleotides: TGTGCCAGCAGCCGGAAAGAGACCCAGTACTTC.

The V gene is TRBV7-3, the J gene TRBJ1-2; 9 bases match TRBD1. The V segment lost 4 bases and the J segment 7 bases; nucleotides outside the gene matches: 4. The CDR3 spans 13 residues. Germline V gene lookup returns CDR1 SGHTA and CDR2 FQGTGA. Written as DNA, the CDR3 is TGTGCCAGCAGCTACACAGGGGGCGTTGGCTACACCTTC. Residues: CASSYTGGVGYTF.

The rearrangement uses TRBV2 and TRBJ1-1; unclear D gene. This CDR3 spans 13 amino acids. The germline V and J ends were trimmed by 4 bases and 0 bases, with 6 bases remaining between them. The germline V gene encodes CDR1 SNHLY and CDR2 FYNNEI. The CDR3: CASSVGMNTEAFF. The CDR3 DNA sequence: TGTGCCAGCAGTGTAGGGATGAACACTGAAGCTTTCTTT.

V usage is TRBV29-1 and J usage is TRBJ2-1; TRBD2 matches at 13 bases. Per germline, CDR1 SQVTM and CDR2 ANQGSEA. This CDR3 region has 16 residues. V was clipped by 0 bases and J by 7 bases; unmatched bases: 6. CDR3 nucleotides: TGCAGCGTTGAAGATCGGACTAGCGGGAGAGGGAATGAGCAGTTCTTC. It translates to CSVEDRTSGRGNEQFF.

The chain links TRBV2 to TRBJ2-5, with TRBD1 matching over 10 bases. This CDR3 comprises 17 residues. The germline gives CDR1 SNHLY, CDR2 FYNNEI. V shed 4 bases, J shed 4 bases, and the junction held 12 bases outside the gene matches. CDR3 DNA: TGTGCCAGCAGTGCCGGTGTGGACAGGGGGTACGGAGAGACCCAGTACTTC. Its protein product is CASSAGVDRGYGETQYF.

This sequence joins TRBV7-2 and TRBJ2-1, with unresolved D. Trimming stripped 1 base from V and 4 bases from J, with 11 bases between. This CDR3 contains 15 residues. From germline, CDR1 is SGHTA and CDR2 FQGNSA. The CDR3, as DNA: TGTGCCAGCAGCTTAGAGTCAGCCCTGTACAATGAGCAGTTCTTC. This translates into CASSLESALYNEQFF.